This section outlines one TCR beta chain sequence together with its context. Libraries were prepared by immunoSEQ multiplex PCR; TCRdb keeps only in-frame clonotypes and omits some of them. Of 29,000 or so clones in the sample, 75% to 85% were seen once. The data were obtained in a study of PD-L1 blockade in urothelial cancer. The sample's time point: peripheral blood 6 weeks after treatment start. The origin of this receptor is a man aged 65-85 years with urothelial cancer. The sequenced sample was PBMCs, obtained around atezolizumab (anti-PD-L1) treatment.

CDR3 in DNA: TGTGCCAGCAGCTTAGCTTATACAGGGGGGAGCCTTAGAACAGCGAACACCGGGGAGCTGTTTTTT. This sequence encodes CASSLAYTGGSLRTANTGELFF. The chain couples TRBV7-2 to TRBJ2-2, with 8 bases lining up with TRBD1. The germline CDR1 and CDR2 sequences are SGHTA and FQGNSA. The CDR3 covers 22 residues. With 0 bases clipped from V and 0 bases from J, the junction kept 18 bases outside the gene matches.